This T cell receptor beta chain stems from a study of shared clonotypes between healthy human individuals. The repertoire was sequenced with immunoSEQ multiplex PCR; TCRdb's copy has only in-frame clones and lacks some. In the table there are hundreds of thousands of clones, less than 98% of which are singletons. Germline-derived CDR1 and CDR2 are MNHEY and SMNVEV (reference sequence). Trimming cost V 4 bases and J 4 bases, with 5 bases left between them. The CDR3 loop spans 11 amino acids. Specimen: naive CD4+ T cells sorted from blood. Subset given: CD45RA+ positively selected. This sequence originates from a woman aged 25-40 years in good health. This chain connects TRBV27 to TRBJ2-7; D not certain. The CDR3 is CASSSAYEQYF. In DNA, the CDR3 is TGTGCCAGCAGTTCGGCGTACGAGCAGTACTTC.